Listed below are T cell receptor beta chains from one sample, sequenced in a study of cytomegalovirus exposure and HLA in healthy donors. Assay: immunoSEQ multiplex PCR; the TCRdb copy retains only in-frame clones and omits some. The sample carries roughly 130,000 clones, over 70% recorded once. What was sequenced was PBMCs. Receptors originate from a woman aged 40 to 55 in good health and CMV-seropositive. Both conserved end residues are part of each CDR3. The D gene is left open where the match is weak. Only some rows state a clone size, as once, few, many or a class for expanded clones.

j_call v_call clone_size d_call cdr3_length cdr3_nt cdr3_aa
TRBJ1-2 TRBV30 . . 14 TGTGCCTGGAGTCATAACAACCTTAACTATGGCTACACCTTC CAWSHNNLNYGYTF
TRBJ1-1 TRBV5-4 . . 13 TGTGCCAGCAGCTTGGATCAGGGGTTAGGAGCTTTCTTT CASSLDQGLGAFF
TRBJ1-5 TRBV28 few TRBD1 14 TGTGCCAGCAGTTTAACAGGGGGCAATCAGCCCCAGCATTTT CASSLTGGNQPQHF
TRBJ2-7 TRBV28 . . 16 TGTGCCAGCAGTTTATGGAGAGGGCCCAACGTCTACGAGCAGTACTTC CASSLWRGPNVYEQYF
TRBJ2-6 TRBV5-1 . . 16 TGCGCCAGCAGCTTGGGCGGGTACTCTGGGGCCAACGTCCTGACTTTC CASSLGGYSGANVLTF
TRBJ2-1 TRBV9 . TRBD2 16 TGTGCCAGCAGCCTGTCCGGGACTAGCGGGAGGAATGAGCAGTTCTTC CASSLSGTSGRNEQFF
TRBJ1-5 TRBV28 few . 15 TGTGCCAGCAGTTGGACAGTAGATAGCAATCAGCCCCAGCATTTT CASSWTVDSNQPQHF
TRBJ1-3 TRBV28 . . 15 TGTGCCAGCAGCTTCGGGGGGGGCGGTGGAAACACCATATATTTT CASSFGGGGGNTIYF
TRBJ2-2 TRBV11-3 few TRBD2 15 TGTGCCAGCAGCTCTAGCGGGGTGAACACCGGGGAGCTGTTTTTT CASSSSGVNTGELFF
TRBJ2-7 TRBV7-2 few . 14 TGTGCCAGCAGCTTAGGGCAGGGGGGCTACGAGCAGTACTTC CASSLGQGGYEQYF
TRBJ2-7 TRBV6-5 . . 13 TGTGCCAGCAGGAGACCGGGACACGATGAGCAGTACTTC CASRRPGHDEQYF
TRBJ2-1 TRBV4-2 . . 15 TGTGCCAGCAGCCAAGGGAGTGGCCCAAACAATGAGCAGTTCTTC CASSQGSGPNNEQFF
TRBJ2-7 TRBV7-6 . . 13 TGTGCCAGCAGCTCCAAACAATACTACGAGCAGTACTTC CASSSKQYYEQYF
TRBJ1-2 TRBV5-8 . . 11 TGTGCCAGTAGGGAGAACTATGGCTACACCTTC CASRENYGYTF
TRBJ1-2 TRBV15 . . 15 TGTGCCACCAGCAGAGACTCCCAGGGGTCCTATGGCTACACCTTC CATSRDSQGSYGYTF
TRBJ1-2 TRBV28 . TRBD1 17 TGTGCCAGCAGTTGGGAGACAGGGGGCGCGTTTAACTATGGCTACACCTTC CASSWETGGAFNYGYTF
TRBJ1-1 TRBV18 . . 17 TGTGCCAGCTCACGAATTCCAGGAACCATAGTGAACACTGAAGCTTTCTTT CASSRIPGTIVNTEAFF
TRBJ1-3 TRBV29-1 . . 13 TGCAGCGTTGCGGCGGACAGTGGAAACACCATATATTTT CSVAADSGNTIYF
TRBJ2-2 TRBV15 . TRBD1 18 TGTGCCACCAGCAGACCTATGGATATGACAGGGGACACCGGGGAGCTGTTTTTT CATSRPMDMTGDTGELFF